This T cell receptor beta chain derives from a study of CXCR3-negative and CXCR3-positive naive CD8 T cells. Researchers prepared the TRB cDNA libraries using 5' RACE with UMI labels. TCRdb reanalyzed the 5' RACE reads and collapses them to one entry per CDR3 protein, without DNA. Here the sample table reports about 130,000 distinct CDR3 sequences. In the case of this clonotype: Its antigen is not identified.

Germline V gene data show CDR1 as MGHRA and CDR2 as YSYEKL. The CDR3 loop spans 16 amino acids. General study results and limits: Comparably high diversity was seen in both naive subsets, and much lower diversity in memory CD8+ cells.

V and J are TRBV4-1 and TRBJ2-1; the D call of TRBD2 rests on TCRdb alone, since no DNA is present to check it. The sequenced sample was naive CXCR3- CD8+ T cells from blood. Regarding subset: CD45RO-CCR7+CD27+CD95- naive CD8+ T cells lacking CXCR3 (TNR3-). This receptor was obtained from a human donor in good health. Some clones in this sample may be carry-over from other donors' samples. CDR3 region: CASSQKLAGAVNEQFF.